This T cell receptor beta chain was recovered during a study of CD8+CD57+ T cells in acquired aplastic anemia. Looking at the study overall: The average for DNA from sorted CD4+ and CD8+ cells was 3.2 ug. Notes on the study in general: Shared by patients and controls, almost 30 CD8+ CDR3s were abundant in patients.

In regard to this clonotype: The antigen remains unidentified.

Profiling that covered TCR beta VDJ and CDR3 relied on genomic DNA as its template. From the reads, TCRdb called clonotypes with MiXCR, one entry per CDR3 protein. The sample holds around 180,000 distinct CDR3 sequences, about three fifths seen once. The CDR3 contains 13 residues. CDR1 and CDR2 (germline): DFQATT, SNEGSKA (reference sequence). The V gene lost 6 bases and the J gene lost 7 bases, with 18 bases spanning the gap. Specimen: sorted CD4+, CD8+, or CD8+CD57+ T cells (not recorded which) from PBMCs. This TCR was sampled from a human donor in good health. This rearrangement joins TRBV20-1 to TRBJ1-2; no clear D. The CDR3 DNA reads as TGCAGTGCCATCCAACCCGGCCACGGTGGCTACACCTTC. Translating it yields CSAIQPGHGGYTF.